Listed below are T cell receptor beta chains from one sample, sequenced in a study of vaccination effects on CD4 cells after COVID-19. Generated by immunoSEQ multiplex PCR, the TCRdb table keeps only in-frame clones and is missing some. The table has tens of thousands of clones, approximately 61% seen once. Their recognized antigens are unknown. Source: CD4+ T cells from PBMCs cultured with HCoV-229E spike peptides, taken before COVID-19 vaccination. The origin of the receptors is a human donor who received a COVID-19 vaccine. The CDR3 runs from the conserved cysteine through the conserved F or W. The D gene is left open where the match is weak. Part of the rows lack a size; the others show once, few, many or a class for expanded clones.

V gene	clone size	D gene	J gene	CDR3 DNA	CDR3 protein
TRBV11-2	.	.	TRBJ2-1	TGTGCCAGCAGGGTTCGGGGCTTCACGGGGGAGCAGTTCTTC	CASRVRGFTGEQFF
TRBV9	.	TRBD1	TRBJ2-4	TGTGCCAGCAGCGCCGGGACAGGGATTCAGTACTTC	CASSAGTGIQYF
TRBV7-6	.	.	TRBJ1-3	TGTGCCAGCAGCGCCGGACAGTCAAGCTCTGGAAACACCATATATTTT	CASSAGQSSSGNTIYF
TRBV18	.	.	TRBJ2-7	TGTGCCAGCTCAGAGCGCTACGAGCAGTACTTC	CASSERYEQYF
TRBV6-1	.	.	TRBJ1-2	TGTGCCAGCAGTGAAGGGGGGAATGGCTACACCTTC	CASSEGGNGYTF
TRBV7-8	.	TRBD1	TRBJ1-1	TGTGCCAGCAGCTCAAAGAACAGGGGGGACCTTGAAGCTTTCTTT	CASSSKNRGDLEAFF
TRBV6-5	.	TRBD1	TRBJ1-1	TGTGCCACACACAGGGGAGCGGGGAGCACTGAAGCTTTCTTT	CATHRGAGSTEAFF
TRBV4-2	.	.	TRBJ2-5	TGTGCCAGCAGCCAAGATTGGGCGGGTGATGAGACCCAGTACTTC	CASSQDWAGDETQYF
TRBV7-9	.	.	TRBJ2-7	TGTGCCAGCAGCGGTAACGGGGCCCCCTACGAGCAGTACTTC	CASSGNGAPYEQYF
TRBV5-8	.	TRBD1	TRBJ1-1	TGTGCCAGCAGCGCGAATACAGGGGGCTACACTGAAGCTTTCTTT	CASSANTGGYTEAFF
TRBV10-3	.	.	TRBJ2-7	TGTGCCACAAACCGTCTAGGGGGTCCCTACGAGCAGTACTTC	CATNRLGGPYEQYF
TRBV6-4	.	TRBD1	TRBJ2-7	TGTGCCAGCAGTGTGGGGACAGGGGGCCACGAGCAGTACTTC	CASSVGTGGHEQYF
TRBV7-9	.	TRBD1	TRBJ2-1	TGTGCCAGCAGCCTCCCCGGGACAGGGAACAATGAGCAGTTCTTC	CASSLPGTGNNEQFF
TRBV6-1	few	TRBD2	TRBJ2-1	TGTGCCAGCAGTGACCGGCTAGCGGGGTCTATCTCCTACAATGAGCAGTTCTTC	CASSDRLAGSISYNEQFF
TRBV19	.	TRBD1	TRBJ1-3	TGTGCCAGTAGTGACTCCGGGACAGGTGGAAACACCATATATTTT	CASSDSGTGGNTIYF
TRBV30	.	.	TRBJ1-5	TGTGCCTGGAGTGTAACAGGCGATCAGCCCCAGCATTTT	CAWSVTGDQPQHF
TRBV2	.	.	TRBJ1-1	TGTGCCAGCAGTGTCAGTGGCATTTCAAACACTGAAGCTTTCTTT	CASSVSGISNTEAFF
TRBV11-1	few	TRBD1	TRBJ1-6	TGTGCCAGCAGACGTGACAGGGACAATTCACCCCTCCACTTT	CASRRDRDNSPLHF
TRBV11-1	.	TRBD1	TRBJ2-7	TGTGCCAGCAGCCGGACAGGGATCTACGAGCAGTACTTC	CASSRTGIYEQYF
TRBV4-1	many	.	TRBJ1-6	TGCGCCAGCAGCCAAGCCGCTACAGGGACACCCCTCCACTTT	CASSQAATGTPLHF
TRBV2	.	.	TRBJ1-4	TGTGCCAGCAGTGCCCCGGGGGGGATTCCTAATGAAAAACTGTTTTTT	CASSAPGGIPNEKLFF
TRBV19	.	.	TRBJ1-3	TGTGCCAGTAGTGCCGGGGGGATAAGCTCTGGAAACACCATATATTTT	CASSAGGISSGNTIYF
TRBV2	few	TRBD1	TRBJ1-2	TGTGCCAGCAGTGTAAACAGGGGGCCAAGGGGCTACACCTTC	CASSVNRGPRGYTF
TRBV5-1	.	TRBD2	TRBJ2-1	TGCGCCAGCAGCTTGGTGGGGAGCGGACTAGCAAATGAGCAGTTCTTC	CASSLVGSGLANEQFF
TRBV19	.	.	TRBJ2-3	TGTGCCAGTAGTATAGATAGACTGGCCCTTGCGAATACGCAGTATTTT	CASSIDRLALANTQYF
TRBV6-5	.	.	TRBJ1-6	TGTGCCAGCAGCCCGAGGGGTACTAATTCACCCCTCCACTTT	CASSPRGTNSPLHF
TRBV28	.	.	TRBJ1-1	TGTGCCAGCAGTGTCGGACAGCGGCTGAACACTGAAGCTTTCTTT	CASSVGQRLNTEAFF
TRBV19	.	.	TRBJ1-2	TGTGCCAGTAGTATAGCCAACCCCAGGATGAATGGCTACACCTTC	CASSIANPRMNGYTF
TRBV5-1	.	.	TRBJ1-3	TGCGCCAGCAGCCTCGGTAGCGGGGGGTCCCTGAGCTCTGGAAACACCATATATTTT	CASSLGSGGSLSSGNTIYF
TRBV29-1	once	.	TRBJ1-1	TGCAGCGTTGCACAGGGCCGGGGCACTGAAGCTTTCTTT	CSVAQGRGTEAFF
TRBV7-9	.	.	TRBJ1-2	TGTGCCAGCAGCTTTGAAATGAACTATGGCTACACCTTC	CASSFEMNYGYTF
TRBV28	.	.	TRBJ1-1	TGTGCCAGCAGGAGGGGTCTGAACACTGAAGCTTTCTTT	CASRRGLNTEAFF
TRBV5-1	.	TRBD2	TRBJ2-1	TGCGCCAGCAGCCTAGGGGCTAGCGGGCTGAATGAGCAGTTCTTC	CASSLGASGLNEQFF
TRBV27	few	TRBD1	TRBJ1-2	TGTGCCAGCAGTCGCCGGACAGGCTATGGCTACACCTTC	CASSRRTGYGYTF
TRBV10-3	once	.	TRBJ2-4	TGTGCCATCAGTGAGTCAGTAGGGCCCCGGAACATTCAGTACTTC	CAISESVGPRNIQYF
TRBV15	.	.	TRBJ1-6	TGTGCCACCAGCAGAGATGGGAAAGTGGGGGATTCACCCCTCCACTTT	CATSRDGKVGDSPLHF
TRBV19	.	TRBD2	TRBJ2-7	TGTGCCAGCGCTAGCGGGAGCTACGAGCAGTACTTC	CASASGSYEQYF
TRBV6-2/TRBV6-3	.	TRBD1	TRBJ2-2	TGTGCCAGCAGTGGACAGGGGGCAACCGGGGAGCTGTTTTTT	CASSGQGATGELFF
TRBV3-1/TRBV3-2	.	.	TRBJ2-7	TGTGCCAGCAGCCGCCTTTCGGACGAGCAGTACTTC	CASSRLSDEQYF
TRBV30	.	TRBD1	TRBJ2-3	TGTGCCTGGAGTAAGGGGGCAGGTCTCGATACGCAGTATTTT	CAWSKGAGLDTQYF
TRBV5-6	.	.	TRBJ1-5	TGTGCCAGCAGCCTCCTCCGGGCCCGAGATCAGCCCCAGCATTTT	CASSLLRARDQPQHF
TRBV19	.	TRBD1	TRBJ2-5	TGTGCCACCTCGGACAGGGTAGAGACCCAGTACTTC	CATSDRVETQYF
TRBV5-1	few	.	TRBJ2-7	TGCGCCAGCAGCTTGGTTGGGGGGCCTTCCTACGAGCAGTACTTC	CASSLVGGPSYEQYF
TRBV20-1	.	.	TRBJ2-5	TGCAGTGCTAGTTATTCGGGAGCCCAGTACTTC	CSASYSGAQYF
TRBV12-3/TRBV12-4	once	TRBD1	TRBJ1-3	TGTGCCAGCGACAGGGAAGCAGGAAACACCATATATTTT	CASDREAGNTIYF
TRBV3-1/TRBV3-2	.	TRBD2	TRBJ2-3	TGTGCCAGCAGCCAAAGACTAGCGGTCTTAGATACGCAGTATTTT	CASSQRLAVLDTQYF
TRBV5-8	.	.	TRBJ2-6	TGTGCCAGCAGCTCGGGCGGAGGATCTGGGGCCAACGTCCTGACTTTC	CASSSGGGSGANVLTF
TRBV11-3	.	.	TRBJ2-5	TGTGCCAGCAGCGCCCAGCGGTCGGAGACCCAGTACTTC	CASSAQRSETQYF
TRBV11-3	.	TRBD2	TRBJ2-1	TGTGCCAGCAGCTTAGACAGCGGGGGGGCACGTAATGAGCAGTTCTTC	CASSLDSGGARNEQFF
TRBV4-3	.	TRBD1	TRBJ2-7	TGCGCCAGCAGCCAAACCCTGACAGGGGACACCTACGAGCAGTACTTC	CASSQTLTGDTYEQYF
TRBV7-6	few	.	TRBJ2-6	TGTGCCAGCAGCTTAGCGGTGCTGGGCAGTAGGGCCAACGTCCTGACTTTC	CASSLAVLGSRANVLTF
TRBV3-1/TRBV3-2	.	.	TRBJ2-7	TGTGCCAGCAGCCTCAGGCCGACAGGTCGGTACGAGCAGTACTTC	CASSLRPTGRYEQYF
TRBV18	.	.	TRBJ2-5	TGTGCCAGCTCACGCTCGACCACCCAAGAGACCCAGTACTTC	CASSRSTTQETQYF